This TCR beta chain stems from a study of shared clonotypes between healthy human individuals. On the study more broadly: A few men and a couple of women, aged 18 to 49, were donors. Plates per donor: three CD4 naive, three CD4 memory, two CD8 naive, one CD8 memory.

Terminally differentiated effector memory CD45RA+ cells were excluded by CCR7 positive selection of CD45RO-negative cells. This table comes from immunoSEQ multiplex PCR, and its TCRdb copy is limited to in-frame clones, with some not included. The sample carries roughly 1,800,000 clones, over 85% recorded once. This clone was recorded once. Antigen: not known. This sample also contains other DNA sequences that code for the same CDR3. Germline lookup yields CDR1 SGHAT and CDR2 FQNNGV. Trimming at V came to 5 bases and at J to 3 bases, leaving 4 bases not matched to a gene. The CDR3 is 13 residues long. Whole-study results and caveats: Between a handful of donors, naive CD4 clonotypes were shared at a level of about 5%.

The sequencing input was naive CD8+ T cells sorted from blood. This sequence was found in a man between 18 and 35 years old in good health. The V and J genes are TRBV11-2 and TRBJ2-7; 7 positions match TRBD1. The CDR3 DNA is TGTGCCAGCAGCCTAGGACAGGACTACGAGCAGTACTTC. Translating gives CASSLGQDYEQYF. The whole variable domain, remainder taken from reference TRBV11-2 and TRBJ2-7, is EAGVAQSPRYKIIEKRQSVAFWCNPISGHATLYWYQQILGQGPKLLIQFQNNGVVDDSQLPKDRFSAERLKGVDSTLKIQPAKLEDSAVYLCASSLGQDYEQYFGPGTRLTVT.